One sample yielded the 20 T cell receptor beta chains listed below, sequenced in a study of control samples from healthy donors and cancer patients (dated by TCRdb to 2020 to 2022). Library construction relied on the immunoSEQ multiplex PCR assay. TCRdb mirrors the immuneACCESS table, restricted to in-frame sequences. Some clones are absent from its copies; in checked studies, under half trace to an unresolved V gene, and the reason for the others is unknown. The sample yields 60,000 to 95,000 clones; about 80% were counted once. In total, the top ten clones hold approximately 15% of the sample. The sample comprised blood. Source of these receptors: a man between 45 and 60 years old in good health.

The chain couples TRBV4-1 to TRBJ1-1; weak D call: TRBD1 (6 bases). The CDR3 totals 15 residues. The V gene's germline CDR1 is MGHRA and CDR2 YSYEKL. Trimming pared 2 bases from V and 0 bases from J, leaving 10 bases between. Here the CDR3 reads CASSQPGQVNTEAFF. For the CDR3, the DNA is TGCGCCAGCAGCCAACCGGGACAAGTGAACACTGAAGCTTTCTTT.

This chain connects TRBV25-1 to TRBJ1-2, with unresolved D. In germline, CDR1 is MGHDK, CDR2 SYGVNS. This CDR3 is built from 14 residues. Trimming removed 0 bases from V and 3 bases from J, with 8 bases in between. Written as DNA, the CDR3 is TGTGCCAGCAGTGAATATATTGGGGACTATGGCTACACCTTC. Protein product: CASSEYIGDYGYTF.

The V gene is TRBV7-3, the J gene TRBJ2-1, with 9 bases aligning to TRBD2. Germline CDR1 reads SGHTA; CDR2 reads FQGTGA. The CDR3 loop spans 13 amino acids. The V and J ends lost 3 bases and 8 bases, in that order; junction bases with no gene match: 2. In nucleotides, the CDR3 is TGTGCCAGCAGCTTCGTAGCGGGGGATGAGCAGTTCTTC. This translates into CASSFVAGDEQFF. The full variable domain, in which reference TRBV7-3 and TRBJ2-1 provide the parts outside the CDR3, is GAGVSQTPSNKVTEKGKYVELRCDPISGHTALYWYRQSLGQGPEFLIYFQGTGAADDSGLPNDRFFAVRPEGSVSTLKIQRTERGDSAVYLCASSFVAGDEQFFGPGTRLTVL.

As to this clone: The same CDR3 arises from other DNA sequences in this sample as well. The V call is TRBV18, the J call TRBJ2-5; D remains unclear. Between the trimmed V and J ends, which lost 3 bases and 2 bases, there was a span of 1 base. Germline assignment: CDR1 KGHSH and CDR2 LQKENI. The CDR3 totals 11 residues. The CDR3 is CASSPQETQYF. CDR3 coding DNA: TGTGCCAGCTCACCGCAAGAGACCCAGTACTTC.

J is TRBJ2-1 and V is TRBV2; no clear D gene. The CDR3 sequence is 12 residues long. Germline-derived CDR1 and CDR2 are SNHLY and FYNNEI. V was clipped by 1 base and J by 7 bases, with 5 bases between them. The CDR3 here is CASSEDYNEQFF. The CDR3 DNA follows: TGTGCCAGCAGTGAAGACTATAATGAGCAGTTCTTC.

V is TRBV4-3 and J is TRBJ2-7; maybe TRBD2 (6 bases). The CDR3 is 15 residues long. Trimming shortened V by 1 base and J by 2 bases, and 12 bases separated the two germline ends. Germline loops: CDR1 LGHNA, CDR2 YSLEER. The CDR3 coding sequence is TGCGCCAGCAGCCAAGGACTAGACACCACCTACGAGCAGTACTTC. It codes for CASSQGLDTTYEQYF.

The chain employs TRBV7-2 and TRBJ1-3; D unresolved. V dropped 0 bases and J dropped 0 bases, with 9 bases sitting between them. Germline V gene sequence: CDR1 SGHTA, CDR2 FQGNSA. The CDR3 runs 16 residues. CDR3: CASSLAVGSSGNTIYF. For the CDR3, the DNA is TGTGCCAGCAGCTTAGCGGTAGGAAGCTCTGGAAACACCATATATTTT.

The V call is TRBV18, the J call TRBJ2-7, with 8 bases matching TRBD1. The germline V gene encodes CDR1 KGHSH and CDR2 LQKENI. V lost 3 bases and J lost 6; bases outside the gene matches: 7. This CDR3 has 14 amino acids. The CDR3 is CASSPNRGAGEQYF. The CDR3 DNA reads as TGTGCCAGCTCACCGAACAGGGGGGCCGGCGAGCAGTACTTC.

The rearrangement links TRBV3-1 (or the pseudogene TRBV3-2) to TRBJ2-7, with D tentatively TRBD1 (5 bases). The germline V and J ends were trimmed by 1 base and 4 bases, with 14 bases remaining between them. Germline V CDR1 and CDR2: LGHDT, YNNKEL (reference sequence). The length of the CDR3 is 15 residues. The CDR3 region has the DNA TGTGCCAGCAGCCAAGGACCGGCAGGGCTTTACGAGCAGTACTTC. It codes for CASSQGPAGLYEQYF.

The chain uses TRBV27 and TRBJ2-7; 9 bases line up with TRBD2. Germline trimming cut 8 bases from V and 2 bases from J; bases unmatched to any gene: 13. The germline gives CDR1 MNHEY, CDR2 SMNVEV (reference sequence). This CDR3 region has 16 residues. As DNA, the CDR3 is TGTGCCAGCTCGGGCGGGGGGGGCGGAAATACCTACGAGCAGTACTTC. This translates into CASSGGGGGNTYEQYF.

The genes are TRBV29-1 and TRBJ2-1; 7 bases agree with TRBD1. The CDR3 consists of 13 residues. Unmatched junction bases numbered 11, after V lost 8 bases and J lost 7 bases. Germline V gene lookup returns CDR1 SQVTM and CDR2 ANQGSEA. The CDR3, as DNA: TGCAGCATCTCGACAGGGCTAGTTAATGAGCAGTTCTTC. This codes for CSISTGLVNEQFF.

This sequence joins TRBV4-1 and TRBJ1-6, with D uncertain. V dropped 0 bases and J dropped 1 base, with 7 bases sitting between them. In germline, CDR1 is MGHRA, CDR2 YSYEKL. The CDR3 covers 16 residues. CDR3 in DNA: TGCGCCAGCAGCCAAGATTGGGGATCCTATAATTCACCCCTCCACTTT. This encodes CASSQDWGSYNSPLHF.

This clone was found once. The V call is TRBV4-3, the J call TRBJ1-2; no clear D. This CDR3 has 15 amino acids. V lost 0 bases to trimming and J lost 4 bases, with 12 bases between them. Germline CDR1 LGHNA, CDR2 YSLEER. CDR3 residues: CASSQDWQAIYGYTF. For the CDR3, the DNA is TGCGCCAGCAGCCAAGATTGGCAGGCGATCTATGGCTACACCTTC.

The chain combines TRBV27 with TRBJ1-6; a weak D match, TRBD1 (6 bases). Germline V gives CDR1 MNHEY, CDR2 SMNVEV (reference sequence). The V end lost 6 bases, the J end lost 4 bases, and 10 bases lay between the germline ends. The length of the CDR3 is 14 residues. The CDR3, as DNA: TGTGCCAGCAGCATGGGACAATATAATTCACCCCTCCACTTT. Translation: CASSMGQYNSPLHF.

The V call is TRBV28, the J call TRBJ1-5; D perhaps matches TRBD1 (5 bases). Germline values: CDR1 MDHEN, CDR2 SYDVKM. The CDR3 is made up of 15 amino acids. Deletions cut 5 bases from V and 2 bases from J, with 13 bases between. CDR3 sequence reads: CASSPRQGGNQPQHF. CDR3 sequence (DNA): TGTGCCAGCAGTCCCCGGCAGGGTGGCAATCAGCCCCAGCATTTT.

The chain has TRBV7-9 and TRBJ1-6, with 9 bases aligning to TRBD1. Germline V gene sequence: CDR1 SEHNR, CDR2 FQNEAQ (reference sequence). The CDR3 is 15 amino acids. V shed 6 bases, J shed 9 bases, and the junction held 9 bases outside the gene matches. The CDR3 bases are TGTGCCAGCAGTCAGGGACAGGGTTTTGGTTCACCCCTCCACTTT. This sequence encodes CASSQGQGFGSPLHF.

The genes are TRBV30 and TRBJ2-1; 13 positions match TRBD2. The germline gives CDR1 GTSNPN, CDR2 SVGIG (reference sequence). The CDR3 is 15 amino acids. V trimming: 0 bases; J trimming: 12 bases; junction bases outside the gene matches: 8. In DNA form, the CDR3 reads TGTGCCTGGAGTGTCCGGACTAGCGGGAGTGTTGGGCAGTTCTTC. Amino acids: CAWSVRTSGSVGQFF.

V gene TRBV3-1 (or the pseudogene TRBV3-2) combines with J gene TRBJ2-3; 10 positions match TRBD2. CDR1 is LGHDT, CDR2 YNNKEL, per germline (reference sequence). The CDR3 spans 16 residues. V lost 4 bases to trimming and J lost 6 bases; unmatched junction nucleotides: 10. In nucleotides, the CDR3 is TGTGCCAGCAGCCCCGAAAGGACTAGCGGCTCCGATACGCAGTATTTT. Translating it yields CASSPERTSGSDTQYF.

CDR3 DNA: TGTGCCAGCAGCCCCCCGGGGGGCTACGAGCAGTACTTC. Residues: CASSPPGGYEQYF. The chain has TRBV7-2 and TRBJ2-7; TRBD2 matches 7 bases. The CDR3 runs 13 residues. Germline trimming cut 5 bases from V and 3 bases from J; bases unmatched to any gene: 4. Germline values: CDR1 SGHTA, CDR2 FQGNSA.

In regard to this clone: Other DNA sequences in the same sample also yield this CDR3. This sequence joins TRBV28 and TRBJ2-1; no definite D call. With 6 bases removed from V and 1 base from J, the gap between germline ends came to 16 bases. The CDR3 length is 16 residues. Germline V gene sequence: CDR1 MDHEN, CDR2 SYDVKM. The CDR3 protein is CASSPPNLVSYNEQFF. The CDR3 region has the DNA TGTGCCAGCAGCCCCCCGAATTTGGTGTCCTACAATGAGCAGTTCTTC.